Listed here is a single TCR beta chain. V was clipped by 2 bases and J by 3 bases, with 7 bases between them. CDR1 LNHDA and CDR2 SQIVND come from the germline V gene (reference sequence). This CDR3 has 13 amino acids. The source of the sample is a study of blood T cell repertoires in COVID-19. Background on the study: From the United States, Italy and Spain came samples of acute and convalescent COVID-19. From T cells, B-cell-depleted T cells, or PBMCs came the material, which was cDNA or gDNA.

Per the original methods: Quantification of nucleated cells was approximated via reference gene primer amplification. The table came from immunoSEQ multiplex PCR; TCRdb's copy has only in-frame clones and leaves some out. That table is the source of V, J and clone size, and D and trimming were worked out from the DNA. The table records tens of thousands of clones, 65% to 85% of them present only once. Material: peripheral blood. J is TRBJ1-1 and V is TRBV19; a possible D gene is TRBD1 (5 bases). This receptor was taken from a woman aged 55-70 years with acute or convalescent COVID-19. The CDR3 is CASSIRGDTEAFF. CDR3 bases: TGTGCCAGTAGTATAAGGGGTGACACTGAAGCTTTCTTT. Together with reference TRBV19 and TRBJ1-1, the CDR3 gives the full variable domain: DGGITQSPKYLFRKEGQNVTLSCEQNLNHDAMYWYRQDPGQGLRLIYYSQIVNDFQKGDIAEGYSVSREKKESFPLTVTSAQKNPTAFYLCASSIRGDTEAFFGQGTRLTVV.